This T cell receptor beta chain was obtained from a study of blood T cell repertoires in COVID-19. Study overall: COVID-19 samples collected from the United States, Italy and Spain covered acute and convalescent phases. PBMCs, B-cell-depleted T cells, or T cells provided the cDNA or gDNA that made up the material.

In the authors' workflow: Reference gene primers were amplified, and this amplification served to estimate nucleated cell counts. The protocol was immunoSEQ multiplex PCR, while the TCRdb copy is restricted to in-frame clones and leaves out a portion. Clone size and the V and J calls come from that table; the DNA yielded D and trimming. The sample yields 70,000 to 100,000 clones, 90% to 95% seen once. The CDR3 totals 12 residues. The V end lost 0 bases, the J end lost 7 bases, and 6 bases lay between the germline ends. Germline lookup yields CDR1 LNHDA and CDR2 SQIVND (reference sequence). The chain recombines TRBV19 with TRBJ1-1, with D tentatively TRBD1 (6 bases). The sample taken for sequencing was peripheral blood. This TCR derives from a man aged 60 to 69 with acute or convalescent COVID-19. Here the CDR3 DNA reads TGTGCCAGTAGTATAGAACAGGGTGAAGCTTTCTTT. This sequence encodes CASSIEQGEAFF.